This entry describes one TCR beta chain. The sample comes from a study of blood T cell repertoires in COVID-19. In the original workflow: Reference gene primers were amplified, and this amplification served to estimate nucleated cell counts. The assay was immunoSEQ multiplex PCR, and TCRdb's table has in-frame clones only and misses some. D and trimming come from the DNA, and the V and J calls and clone size come from that table. The sample yields some 200,000 clones, more than 70% seen once. CDR3 length equals 14 residues. Germline V lookup: CDR1 SGHKS, CDR2 YYEKEE (reference sequence). J lost 7 bases, V lost 5 bases, and 6 bases had no gene match.

This TCR was recovered from an older woman with acute or convalescent COVID-19. This sequence joins TRBV5-5 and TRBJ2-1, with 10 bases matching TRBD2. Sample: peripheral blood. The CDR3 DNA reads TGTGCCAGCAGGCCATTACTAGCGGGGAATGAGCAGTTCTTC. Translation: CASRPLLAGNEQFF.